Below are 17 T cell receptor beta chains sequenced from a single sample in a study of blood T cell repertoires in COVID-19. Only in-frame clones appear in the TCRdb table, and some are missing; sequencing was by immunoSEQ multiplex PCR. Among 150,000 to 200,000 clones listed, more than 80% were seen once. The sequenced sample was peripheral blood. The receptors derive from a woman in her sixties with COVID-19, enrolled during active disease.

In the case of this clone: At one end, the junction sequence differs from germline, possibly due to a read error. The gene calls are TRBV6-6 and TRBJ2-7; 7 bases are a match to TRBD1. The CDR3 sequence is 14 residues long. CDR1 and CDR2 (germline): MNHNY, SVGAGI (reference sequence). CDR3 sequence: CASGYRGFSYEQYF. CDR3 sequence (DNA): TGTGCCAGCGGTTACAGGGGCTTCTCCTACGAGCAGTACTTC.

The V gene is TRBV19, the J gene TRBJ1-4; tentatively, D is TRBD1 (5 bases). Germline V gene lookup returns CDR1 LNHDA and CDR2 SQIVND (reference sequence). Trimming took 5 bases from V and 4 from J, leaving 14 bases between them. The CDR3 sequence is 15 residues long. CDR3 loop: CASSAQGNDNEKLFF. CDR3 DNA: TGTGCCAGTAGTGCCCAGGGAAACGATAATGAAAAACTGTTTTTT.

The chain joins TRBV27 to TRBJ2-2; 11 bases line up with TRBD1. CDR1 is MNHEY and CDR2 is SMNVEV in the germline V gene (reference sequence). The V segment lost 6 bases and the J segment 2 bases; nucleotides outside the gene matches: 2. The CDR3 is made up of 15 amino acids. The CDR3 protein is CASSGQGANTGELFF. The CDR3 bases are TGTGCCAGCAGCGGACAGGGGGCAAACACCGGGGAGCTGTTTTTT.

This chain uses TRBV9 with TRBJ1-6, with 7 bases aligning to TRBD1. Germline lookup yields CDR1 SGDLS and CDR2 YYNGEE. V lost 2 bases to trimming and J lost 8 bases; unmatched junction nucleotides: 1. The CDR3 is made up of 13 amino acids. The CDR3: CASSVGQDSPLHF. In DNA, the CDR3 is TGTGCCAGCAGCGTCGGACAGGATTCACCCCTCCACTTT.

J is TRBJ2-7 and V is TRBV15; 7 bases agree with TRBD2. The CDR3 sequence is 15 residues long. Germline V gene data show CDR1 as LNHNV and CDR2 as YYDKDF (reference sequence). After removal of 5 bases from V and 7 bases from J, the junction contained 14 bases not matched to a gene. Here the CDR3 reads CATSGHSGRGEEQYF. The CDR3, as DNA: TGTGCCACCAGCGGGCACTCGGGGAGGGGTGAGGAGCAGTACTTC.

The chain uses TRBV13 and TRBJ1-1, with D perhaps matching TRBD1 (6 bases). V was cut by 6 bases and J by 0 bases, with 17 bases left in between. This CDR3 region has 16 residues. The germline V gene encodes CDR1 PRHDT and CDR2 FYEKMQ (reference sequence). CDR3 nucleotide sequence: TGTGCCAGCAGGCCCCTCCTTGGACAGATGAACACTGAAGCTTTCTTT. It translates to CASRPLLGQMNTEAFF.

This clone was observed a single time. This sequence joins TRBV6-5 and TRBJ2-5; perhaps TRBD2 as D (6 bases). Germline V gene sequence: CDR1 MNHEY, CDR2 SVGAGI. Between the trimmed V and J ends, which lost 0 bases and 1 base, there was a span of 9 bases. The CDR3 is made up of 15 amino acids. The CDR3 here is CASSYSSGGQETQYF. CDR3 nucleotide sequence: TGTGCCAGCAGTTACTCTAGCGGCGGCCAAGAGACCCAGTACTTC.

The gene calls are TRBV3-1 (or the pseudogene TRBV3-2) and TRBJ2-7; 8 bases fit TRBD1. The V gene's germline CDR1 is LGHDT and CDR2 YNNKEL (reference sequence). Unmatched junction bases numbered 4, after V lost 1 base and J lost 2 bases. The CDR3 has 15 amino acids. Written as DNA, the CDR3 is TGTGCCAGCAGCCAAGCCCAGGGGGCAGCCTACGAGCAGTACTTC. Its translation: CASSQAQGAAYEQYF.

This chain joins TRBV6-6 and TRBJ1-6; 7 positions agree with TRBD1. Germline CDR1 MNHNY, CDR2 SVGAGI (reference sequence). The CDR3 spans 15 residues. V shed 2 bases, J shed 7 bases, and the junction held 5 bases outside the gene matches. In nucleotides, the CDR3 is TGTGCCAGCAGTTACGGTGGACAGGAGAATTCACCCCTCCACTTT. Translated, it gives CASSYGGQENSPLHF.

V is TRBV5-8 and J is TRBJ1-5; D gene unclear. CDR3 length: 12 residues. Germline lookup yields CDR1 SGHTS and CDR2 YDEGEE. V was shortened by 4 bases and J by 9 bases, with 11 bases between the two germline ends. The DNA of the CDR3 is TGTGCCAGCAGCCCCCTCTCTCGGCCCCAGCATTTT. As protein: CASSPLSRPQHF.

The rearrangement uses TRBV2 and TRBJ2-7; possible D gene TRBD1, 6 bases. In germline, CDR1 is SNHLY, CDR2 FYNNEI. Trimming took 10 bases from V and 4 from J, leaving 23 bases between them. The CDR3 is made up of 15 amino acids. CDR3 sequence (DNA): TGTGCCATCCTTCGATCTTGGGGGCCGGGATACGAGCAGTACTTC. It encodes CAILRSWGPGYEQYF.

This chain uses TRBV7-2 with TRBJ2-1; 10 positions agree with TRBD1. This CDR3 comprises 16 residues. V lost 4 bases, J lost 7 bases, and 10 bases stayed unmatched. CDR1 and CDR2 from the germline V gene are SGHTA and FQGNSA. CDR3 in amino acids: CASSSLGTGVGNEQFF. In DNA form, the CDR3 reads TGTGCCAGCAGCTCTCTCGGGACAGGGGTCGGTAATGAGCAGTTCTTC.

A note on this clone: This specimen includes other DNA sequences encoding the same CDR3. The gene calls are TRBV10-3 and TRBJ1-6; D possibly corresponds to TRBD1 (5 bases). There are 13 residues in the CDR3. The germline gives CDR1 ENHRY, CDR2 SYGVKD. V lost 5 bases, J lost 6 bases, and 8 bases lay in between. Written as DNA, the CDR3 is TGTGCCATCAGTAGGGACTCTAATTCACCCCTCCACTTT. Amino acid sequence: CAISRDSNSPLHF.

This clone was detected once. The CDR3 DNA is TGCGCCAGCAGAATGAGGGGGCAAGAGACCCAGTACTTC. Translation: CASRMRGQETQYF. The genes are TRBV10-2 and TRBJ2-5; D possibly corresponds to TRBD1 (6 bases). CDR1 and CDR2 from the germline V gene are WSHSY and SAAADI. V lost 6 bases, J lost 2 bases, and 10 bases lay in between. The CDR3 length is 13 residues.

The chain couples TRBV19 to TRBJ1-2; TRBD1 is a possible D gene (6 bases). Germline assignment: CDR1 LNHDA and CDR2 SQIVND (reference sequence). The length of the CDR3 is 15 residues. V shed 1 base and J shed 5 bases, with 14 bases lying between them. The CDR3, as DNA: TGTGCCAGTAGTATAGCCGGGGGGCCCGGGTATGGCTACACCTTC. Translation gives CASSIAGGPGYGYTF.

In this sample, this clone turned up once. The gene calls are TRBV11-2 and TRBJ2-3, with D perhaps matching TRBD2 (6 bases). Germline CDR1 SGHAT, CDR2 FQNNGV. V was trimmed by 6 bases and J by 3 bases, leaving 16 bases between them. The CDR3 extends over 15 amino acids. The CDR3 loop is CASSSGGRRTDTQYF. CDR3 coding DNA: TGTGCCAGCAGTTCAGGAGGGCGTAGGACAGATACGCAGTATTTT.

The V gene is TRBV5-4, the J gene TRBJ1-1; D is ambiguous. The V gene's germline CDR1 is SGHNT and CDR2 YYREEE (reference sequence). V was trimmed by 4 bases and J by 1 base, leaving 5 bases between them. This CDR3 has 12 residues. The CDR3 spells CASSLPNTEAFF. CDR3 DNA: TGTGCCAGCAGCCTCCCGAACACTGAAGCTTTCTTT.